This T cell receptor (beta chain) was documented in a study of PD-1 blockade in mismatch repair-deficient tumors. Three pembrolizumab responders had their TCRs sequenced. This CDR3 contains 15 residues. Germline V gene data show CDR1 as MGHRA and CDR2 as YSYEKL. V lost 1 base, J lost 3 bases, and 10 bases lay in between. The table came from immunoSEQ multiplex PCR; TCRdb's copy has only in-frame clones and leaves some out. In the table there are roughly 14,000 clones, roughly 83% of which are singletons. Sequencing used PBMCs, obtained before pembrolizumab treatment. The chain has TRBV4-1 and TRBJ1-5; D is undetermined. The source of this sequence is an adult with mismatch repair-deficient cancer. The CDR3 reads CASSQGPGLNQPQHF. The CDR3 nucleotides read TGCGCCAGCAGCCAAGGCCCGGGCCTCAATCAGCCCCAGCATTTT.